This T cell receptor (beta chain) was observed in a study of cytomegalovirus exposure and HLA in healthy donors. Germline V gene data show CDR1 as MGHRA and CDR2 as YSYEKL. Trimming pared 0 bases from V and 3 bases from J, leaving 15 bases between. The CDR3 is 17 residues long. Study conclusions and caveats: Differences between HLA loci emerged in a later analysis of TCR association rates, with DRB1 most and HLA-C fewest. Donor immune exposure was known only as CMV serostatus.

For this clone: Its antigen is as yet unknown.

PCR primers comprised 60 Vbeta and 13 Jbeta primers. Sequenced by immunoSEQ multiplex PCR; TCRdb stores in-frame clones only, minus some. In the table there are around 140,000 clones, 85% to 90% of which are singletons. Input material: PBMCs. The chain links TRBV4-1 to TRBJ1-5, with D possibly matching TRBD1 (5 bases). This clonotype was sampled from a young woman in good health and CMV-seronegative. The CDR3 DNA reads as TGCGCCAGCAGCCAAGAGACCCTCCGGGGGGTCAATCAGCCCCAGCATTTT. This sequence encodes CASSQETLRGVNQPQHF.